Given below is one TCR beta chain in context. CDR3 length: 16 amino acids. Trimming took 3 bases from V and 1 from J, leaving 16 bases between them. Profiling relied on immunoSEQ multiplex PCR, and the TCRdb table lists in-frame clones only, not all of them. The sample includes roughly 65,000 clones, approximately 90% seen only once; the top ten take about 3.1%. The data derive from a study of lymphopenia after photon versus proton radiotherapy. This sample comprised peripheral blood, obtained from a patient treated with photon-based radiotherapy. The sequence came from a woman in her 70s with pancreatic cancer. This chain uses TRBV23-1 with TRBJ2-7; unclear D gene. TRBV23-1 is flagged as an ORF with uncertain function. The CDR3 DNA reads TGCGCCAGCAGTCACAATCAGCCCCCGAGGTCCTACGAGCAGTACTTC. Translation gives CASSHNQPPRSYEQYF.